This entry features one T cell receptor beta chain sequence. Its antigen remains unknown. The data originate from a study of Ad26.COV2.S vaccination and SARS-CoV-2 variants. Some clones are missing from TCRdb's copy, which holds only in-frame ones; the method was immunoSEQ multiplex PCR. The repertoire holds about 420,000 clones, with approximately 88% as singletons. Noted treatment: around 19 received Ad26.COV2.S at low or high dose, single or two shots; roughly 5 received placebo; per-sample allocation not given. Samples analyzed were those drawn on day 63 after the first vaccine or placebo injection. Study-level points and caveats: Vaccine and placebo recipients had similar non-spike TCR breadth.

The clonotype originates from a person aged 18-60 years who received the Ad26.COV2.S COVID-19 vaccine or a placebo. The sample consisted of peripheral blood, taken in a trial of Ad26.COV2.S vaccine versus placebo.

CDR3 residues: CASSLFPTGAGNTIYF. DNA of the CDR3: TGTGCCAGCAGTTTATTCCCAACGGGAGCTGGAAACACCATATATTTT. The V gene is TRBV5-6, the J gene TRBJ1-3; D not certain. Germline assignment: CDR1 SGHDT and CDR2 YYEEEE. This CDR3 contains 16 residues. V was cut by 5 bases and J by 2 bases, with 17 bases left in between.